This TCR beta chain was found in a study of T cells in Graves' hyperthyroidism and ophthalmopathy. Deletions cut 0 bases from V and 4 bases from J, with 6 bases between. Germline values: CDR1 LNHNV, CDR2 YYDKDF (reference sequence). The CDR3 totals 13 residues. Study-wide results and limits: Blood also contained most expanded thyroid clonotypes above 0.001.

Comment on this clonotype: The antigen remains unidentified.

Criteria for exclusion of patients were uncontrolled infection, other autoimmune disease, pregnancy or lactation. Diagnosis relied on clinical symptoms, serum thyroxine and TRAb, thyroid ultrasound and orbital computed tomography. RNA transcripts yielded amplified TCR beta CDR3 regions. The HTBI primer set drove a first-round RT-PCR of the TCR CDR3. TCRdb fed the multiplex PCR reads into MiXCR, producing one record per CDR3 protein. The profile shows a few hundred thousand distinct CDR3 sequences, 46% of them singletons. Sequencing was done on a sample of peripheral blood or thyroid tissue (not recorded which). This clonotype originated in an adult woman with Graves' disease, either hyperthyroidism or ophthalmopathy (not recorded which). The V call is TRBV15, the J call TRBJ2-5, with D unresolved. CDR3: CATSRDSVETQYF. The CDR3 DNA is TGTGCCACCAGCAGAGATTCGGTAGAGACCCAGTACTTC. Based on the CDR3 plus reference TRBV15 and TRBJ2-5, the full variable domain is DAMVIQNPRYQVTQFGKPVTLSCSQTLNHNVMYWYQQKSSQAPKLLFHYYDKDFNNEADTPDNFQSRRPNTSFCFLDIRSPGLGDTAMYLCATSRDSVETQYFGPGTRLLVL.